The rows below give T cell receptor beta chains drawn from one sample of a study of CD8+ T cells in alopecia areata. The repertoire was sequenced with immunoSEQ multiplex PCR; TCRdb's copy has only in-frame clones and lacks some. The sample has 160,000 or so clones, roughly 65% seen once; the top ten hold roughly 0.91%. The input for sequencing was CD4+ T cells sorted from blood, taken at week 4, from a patient treated with tofacitinib. The receptors derive from a human donor with alopecia areata. CDR3s include the opening cysteine and the closing phenylalanine or tryptophan. The D gene is left open where the match is weak.

CDR3 protein	CDR3 DNA	D gene	V gene	J gene
CSVNRGRTGELFF	TGCAGCGTTAACAGGGGGCGGACCGGGGAGCTGTTTTTT	TRBD1	TRBV29-1	TRBJ2-2
CASSRQGETGELFF	TGTGCCAGCAGCCGTCAGGGGGAAACCGGGGAGCTGTTTTTT	TRBD1	TRBV9	TRBJ2-2
CASSFSRDTQYF	TGTGCCAGCAGCTTCTCTCGAGATACGCAGTATTTT	-	TRBV5-4	TRBJ2-3
CASSLVDRGAYEQYF	TGTGCCAGCAGCTTAGTGGACAGGGGAGCCTACGAGCAGTACTTC	TRBD1	TRBV7-2	TRBJ2-7
CASSAISTGGSGANVLTF	TGTGCCAGCAGCGCCATCTCAACAGGGGGCTCTGGGGCCAACGTCCTGACTTTC	TRBD1	TRBV9	TRBJ2-6
CATILGVSPYNEQFF	TGTGCCACCATCCTTGGGGTCAGCCCCTACAATGAGCAGTTCTTC	-	TRBV6-6	TRBJ2-1
CASSLRGNTEAFF	TGTGCCAGCAGCTTAAGGGGTAACACTGAAGCTTTCTTT	-	TRBV11-2	TRBJ1-1
CASSPGQGPLKPQHF	TGTGCCAGCTCCCCGGGACAGGGGCCTTTAAAGCCCCAGCATTTT	TRBD1	TRBV18	TRBJ1-5
CASSAGLRETQYF	TGTGCCAGCAGCGCCGGGTTGAGGGAGACCCAGTACTTC	-	TRBV9	TRBJ2-5
CAGRRGNYGYTF	TGTGCCGGGAGGCGAGGGAACTATGGCTACACCTTC	-	TRBV19	TRBJ1-2